This T cell receptor beta chain is drawn from a study of shared clonotypes between healthy human individuals. CD4+ cells were split into CD45RA+ naive and CD45RA-negative memory subsets. CDR3 size: 14 residues. V lost 4 bases and J lost 0, with 8 bases in between. Germline CDR1 and CDR2: LGHNA and YSLEER. Every subset had its genomic DNA shared out evenly among several immunoSEQ plates. Here immunoSEQ multiplex PCR was the method, and the copy in TCRdb shows in-frame clones only, minus some. Among approximately 1.4 million clones listed, approximately 98% were seen once. This chain uses TRBV4-3 with TRBJ2-3; D gene uncertain. The clonotype originates from a man younger than 45 in good health. Sequencing was carried out using naive CD4+ T cells sorted from blood. Subset defined: CD45RA+ positively selected. DNA of the CDR3: TGCGCCAGCAGCCCCTCGACTAGCACAGATACGCAGTATTTT. Amino acids: CASSPSTSTDTQYF.